This is a list of T cell receptor beta chains from one sample in a study of cytomegalovirus exposure and HLA in healthy donors. Libraries were prepared by immunoSEQ multiplex PCR; TCRdb keeps only in-frame clonotypes and omits some of them. The sample contains roughly 180,000 clones, 78% of which appear only once. Sample: PBMCs. These receptors were collected from a female donor in good health and CMV-seronegative. CDR3s leave out the opening cysteine and the closing phenylalanine or tryptophan. The order of the fields is V gene, CDR3 protein.

TRBV4-2 ASSQEIGAAGVRNGYT
TRBV27 ASSPGSGTEAF
TRBV30 AWSVGASGGDAETQY
TRBV4-2 ASSQDQYRGGGGYT
TRBV30 ACATVSGNTIY
TRBV7-9 ASSLVVTGSGNTIY
TRBV7-8 ASSLGGSGRAFGEQF
TRBV1 TSSQFGRYGGANYGYT
TRBV25-1 ASTPGGQNTEAF
TRBV7-9 ASSPHPDRALAKLF